The following is a T cell receptor beta chain sequence with its context. Assay used: immunoSEQ multiplex PCR; TCRdb lists only in-frame clones, some missing. This table has some 64,000 clones, approximately 77% appearing once. The length of the CDR3 is 11 residues. In germline, CDR1 is MNHNS, CDR2 SASEGT. V lost 5 bases and J 5 bases, leaving 5 bases between the germline ends. This sample is part of a study of OX40 agonist ivuxolimab in advanced cancers. The chain recombines TRBV6-1 with TRBJ2-3; the D is unclear. The TCR comes from an adult with an advanced solid tumor such as melanoma, head and neck, liver or kidney cancer. The specimen comprised CD4+ or CD8+ T cells sorted from blood, sampled in a trial of the OX40 agonist ivuxolimab. The CDR3 region is CASSSKDTQYF. The DNA for the CDR3 is TGTGCCAGCAGTTCAAAAGATACGCAGTATTTT.